These 16 T cell receptor beta chains were sequenced from one sample in a study of blood T cell repertoires in COVID-19. The method was immunoSEQ multiplex PCR; TCRdb's version includes in-frame clones alone and lacks a portion of them. Counted here are some 150,000 clones, around nine tenths occurring once; the ten biggest clones make up around 2.9%. Material: peripheral blood. The receptors were gathered from a man in his sixties with active or convalescent COVID-19.

V is TRBV30 and J is TRBJ1-2; D is ambiguous. The CDR3 is 12 amino acids. V gave up 6 bases and J gave up 5 bases, with 13 bases separating them. Germline assignment: CDR1 GTSNPN and CDR2 SVGIG (reference sequence). CDR3 in amino acids: CACSSGRYGYTF. CDR3 coding DNA: TGTGCCTGTTCGTCGGGGAGGTATGGCTACACCTTC.

The J gene is TRBJ1-2, the V gene TRBV21-1; TRBD1, the table's D call, lacks a check against the DNA. TRBV21-1 is a documented pseudogene. This CDR3 is built from 15 residues. DNA of the CDR3: TGTGCCAGCAGCCCCCGGTTTGCAGGGTGGAAAGGCTACACCTTC. It is translated as CASSPRFAGWKGYTF.

In its sample, this clone was seen once. The CDR3 sequence is CASSMTASSGNTIYF. In DNA form, the CDR3 reads TGTGCCAGTAGTATGACAGCCAGCTCTGGAAACACCATATATTTT. The chain combines TRBV19 with TRBJ1-3, with D possibly matching TRBD1 (5 bases). Germline loops: CDR1 LNHDA, CDR2 SQIVND (reference sequence). This CDR3 is built from 15 residues. Deletions cut 3 bases from V and 0 bases from J, with 9 bases between.

The chain combines TRBV18 with TRBJ2-7; tentative D call: TRBD1 (6 bases). CDR3 length equals 16 residues. The germline V gene encodes CDR1 KGHSH and CDR2 LQKENI. Trimming cost V 3 bases and J 0 bases, with 15 bases left between them. CDR3 sequence reads: CASSPPGTRASYEQYF. The CDR3 nucleotides read TGTGCCAGCTCACCCCCCGGGACAAGAGCCTCCTACGAGCAGTACTTC.

J is TRBJ2-5 and V is TRBV3-1 (or the pseudogene TRBV3-2); 12 bases fit TRBD2. With V trimmed by 6 bases and J by 5 bases, 10 bases remained unmatched. The CDR3 length is 16 residues. The germline CDR1 and CDR2 sequences are LGHDT and YNNKEL (reference sequence). This chain's CDR3 is CASSLETSGGVETQYF. The CDR3 DNA follows: TGTGCCAGCAGTCTTGAGACTAGCGGGGGTGTCGAGACCCAGTACTTC.

This chain uses TRBV27 with TRBJ1-2; TRBD1 matches at 9 bases. The trim removed 5 bases at V and 5 bases at J, leaving 6 bases unmatched. The germline V gene encodes CDR1 MNHEY and CDR2 SMNVEV (reference sequence). CDR3 size: 14 residues. CDR3 in amino acids: CASSLQDRGYGYTF. CDR3 bases: TGTGCCAGCAGTCTCCAGGACAGGGGTTATGGCTACACCTTC.

The rearrangement uses TRBV5-1 and TRBJ2-1, with TRBD1 matching 11 bases. Germline values: CDR1 SGHRS, CDR2 YFSETQ. This CDR3 comprises 15 residues. Trimming removed 4 bases from V and 5 bases from J; junction bases left unmatched: 5. The CDR3 bases are TGCGCCAGCAGCCCCGGGACAGGGGGAAACAATGAGCAGTTCTTC. Translated, it gives CASSPGTGGNNEQFF.

The chain carries TRBV10-3 and TRBJ1-2, with a weak D call TRBD1 (5 bases). The CDR3 is 13 amino acids. Germline V gene sequence: CDR1 ENHRY, CDR2 SYGVKD. V was clipped by 5 bases and J by 5 bases, with 12 bases between them. In DNA, the CDR3 is TGTGCCATCAGTTTTCAGGACACATATGGCTACACCTTC. Encoded protein: CAISFQDTYGYTF.

The J gene is TRBJ2-7, the V gene TRBV11-2, with 7 bases aligning to TRBD2. Germline CDR1 and CDR2: SGHAT and FQNNGV. Germline trimming cut 7 bases from V and 7 bases from J; bases unmatched to any gene: 13. CDR3 length: 14 amino acids. The CDR3 spells CASTPAGVWGEQYF. The DNA of the CDR3 is TGTGCCAGCACTCCGGCGGGAGTGTGGGGGGAGCAGTACTTC.

The V and J genes are TRBV29-1 and TRBJ2-3, with TRBD1 matching 7 bases. The CDR3 spans 15 residues. Germline trimming cut 6 bases from V and 4 bases from J; bases unmatched to any gene: 13. Germline V lookup: CDR1 SQVTM, CDR2 ANQGSEA. The CDR3 protein is CSVPRRQGVPDTQYF. CDR3 nucleotide sequence: TGCAGCGTCCCTCGGAGGCAGGGGGTCCCAGATACGCAGTATTTT.

The rearrangement joins TRBV5-8 to TRBJ2-1; D perhaps matches TRBD1 (5 bases). V was trimmed by 4 bases and J by 3 bases, leaving 14 bases between them. CDR3 length: 15 residues. The germline CDR1 and CDR2 sequences are SGHTS and YDEGEE. CDR3 bases: TGTGCCAGCAGCCCCAAAGGGGCGGACTACAATGAGCAGTTCTTC. It translates to CASSPKGADYNEQFF. The variable domain in full, with the rest retrieved from reference TRBV5-8 and TRBJ2-1, is EAGVTQSPTHLIKTRGQQATLRCSPISGHTSVYWYQQALGLGLQFLLWYDEGEERNRGNFPPRFSGRQFPNYSSELNVNALELEDSALYLCASSPKGADYNEQFFGPGTRLTVL.

The chain carries TRBV12-3 or TRBV12-4 and TRBJ2-1; 8 bases are shared with TRBD1. CDR3 length: 13 residues. The V segment lost 5 bases and the J segment 10 bases; nucleotides outside the gene matches: 7. The CDR3 is CASSTTQGAEQFF. The CDR3 bases are TGTGCCAGCAGTACTACTCAGGGGGCCGAGCAGTTCTTC.

CDR3 sequence: CSVPRQGTSNTEAFF. The DNA for the CDR3 is TGCAGCGTCCCCAGACAGGGGACTTCGAACACTGAAGCTTTCTTT. V is TRBV29-1 and J is TRBJ1-1; 8 nucleotides agree with TRBD1. Per the germline V gene, CDR1 is SQVTM and CDR2 is ANQGSEA. The CDR3 consists of 15 residues. The V and J ends lost 6 bases and 1 base, in that order; junction bases with no gene match: 10.

This chain links TRBV23-1 with TRBJ1-1; 8 bases map to TRBD1. TRBV23-1 counts as an open reading frame of uncertain function. CDR3 size: 18 residues. The trim removed 2 bases at V and 3 bases at J, leaving 14 bases unmatched. The CDR3 region has the DNA TGCGCCAGCAGTCAACTCGCCCCGGACAGGGCTTTATACACTGAAGCTTTCTTT. Protein: CASSQLAPDRALYTEAFF.

The V call is TRBV5-4, the J call TRBJ2-2; no firm D call. CDR3 length: 14 residues. CDR1 SGHNT and CDR2 YYREEE come from the germline V gene (reference sequence). Trimming left V 0 bases short and J 4 bases short, with 7 bases between. CDR3 sequence reads: CASSLDPGTGELFF. The CDR3 bases are TGTGCCAGCAGCTTGGACCCAGGCACCGGGGAGCTGTTTTTT.

The chain recombines TRBV18 with TRBJ1-2, with no clear D. This CDR3 spans 16 amino acids. Germline lookup yields CDR1 KGHSH and CDR2 LQKENI. The germline V and J ends were trimmed by 2 bases and 8 bases, with 21 bases remaining between them. In nucleotides, the CDR3 is TGTGCCAGCTCACCAGGGAGTGGACGGCCTGGGGAGGGCTACACCTTC. It is translated as CASSPGSGRPGEGYTF.